This is a list of T cell receptor beta chains from one sample in a study of neurological immune-mediated disorders. TCRdb reanalysed the 5' RACE reads using MiXCR and keeps one entry per CDR3 protein. Of tens of thousands of distinct CDR3 sequences listed, around 2.6% are singletons. Specimen: PBMCs. The source is a woman younger than 45 with multiple sclerosis. Both conserved end residues are part of each CDR3. The order of the fields is clone size, D gene, V gene, J gene, CDR3 protein, CDR3 DNA. A D gene is named only where the DNA matches it firmly. Some rows have no size entry. The others give once, few or many, or a class for an expanded clone.

size: many; D: TRBD1; V: TRBV9; J: TRBJ2-7; CDR3: CASSLGQGPYEQYF; DNA: TGTGCCAGCAGCCTAGGACAGGGCCCCTACGAGCAGTACTTC
size: many; D: .; V: TRBV3-1; J: TRBJ1-3; CDR3: CASSGSLSGNTIYF; DNA: TGTGCCAGCAGCGGGAGTCTCTCTGGAAACACCATATATTTT
size: many; D: .; V: TRBV24-1; J: TRBJ2-2; CDR3: CATSDFRGKDTGELFF; DNA: TGTGCCACCAGTGATTTTCGCGGGAAGGACACCGGGGAGCTGTTTTTT
size: many; D: .; V: TRBV15; J: TRBJ2-1; CDR3: CATSPQGWDEQFF; DNA: TGTGCCACCAGCCCCCAGGGGTGGGATGAGCAGTTCTTC
size: many; D: .; V: TRBV5-1; J: TRBJ2-3; CDR3: CASSLGQATQYF; DNA: TGCGCCAGCAGCTTGGGACAAGCTACGCAGTATTTT
size: many; D: TRBD1; V: TRBV9; J: TRBJ1-1; CDR3: CASSVDPQTGDTEAFF; DNA: TGTGCCAGCAGCGTAGACCCACAAACAGGGGACACTGAAGCTTTCTTT
size: many; D: TRBD2; V: TRBV6-5; J: TRBJ2-2; CDR3: CASSYSTSGRGTGELFF; DNA: TGTGCCAGCAGTTACTCGACTAGCGGGAGAGGTACCGGGGAGCTGTTTTTT
size: many; D: TRBD2; V: TRBV20-1; J: TRBJ2-1; CDR3: CSARLAGVYNEQFF; DNA: TGCAGTGCCAGACTAGCGGGAGTCTACAATGAGCAGTTCTTC
size: many; D: .; V: TRBV20-1; J: TRBJ2-2; CDR3: CSARDHGGELFF; DNA: TGCAGTGCCCGGGACCATGGAGGGGAGCTGTTTTTT
size: many; D: .; V: TRBV5-6; J: TRBJ2-3; CDR3: CASSLAVSVSTDTQYF; DNA: TGTGCCAGCAGCTTGGCCGTCAGCGTTAGCACAGATACGCAGTATTTT
size: many; D: TRBD2; V: TRBV5-6; J: TRBJ2-3; CDR3: CASSAGTSGSYTQYF; DNA: TGTGCCAGCAGCGCCGGTACGAGCGGGAGCTATACGCAGTATTTT
size: many; D: .; V: TRBV27; J: TRBJ1-1; CDR3: CASSSGNTEAFF; DNA: TGTGCCAGCAGTTCAGGGAACACTGAAGCTTTCTTT
size: many; D: .; V: TRBV7-9; J: TRBJ2-1; CDR3: CASSPPGGGSLYNEQFF; DNA: TGTGCCAGCAGCCCACCGGGAGGGGGCTCACTCTACAATGAGCAGTTCTTC
size: many; D: .; V: TRBV11-2; J: TRBJ2-1; CDR3: CASSLDGGWQFF; DNA: TGTGCCAGCAGCTTAGATGGGGGCTGGCAGTTCTTC
size: many; D: .; V: TRBV20-1; J: TRBJ2-5; CDR3: CSAPPLDQETQYF; DNA: TGCAGTGCTCCCCCACTAGACCAAGAGACCCAGTACTTC
size: many; D: TRBD2; V: TRBV20-1; J: TRBJ2-2; CDR3: CSARSSGRRIGELFF; DNA: TGCAGTGCTAGGTCTAGCGGGAGACGGATTGGGGAGCTGTTTTTT
size: many; D: .; V: TRBV20-1; J: TRBJ2-4; CDR3: CSARGRGIKNIQYF; DNA: TGCAGTGCTAGAGGGAGGGGAATCAAAAACATTCAGTACTTC
size: many; D: TRBD2; V: TRBV6-4; J: TRBJ2-1; CDR3: CASSDTLAGGDEQFF; DNA: TGTGCCAGCAGTGACACCCTAGCGGGAGGCGATGAGCAGTTCTTC
size: many; D: .; V: TRBV29-1; J: TRBJ1-1; CDR3: CSVEVSGDTEAFF; DNA: TGCAGCGTTGAAGTATCGGGGGACACTGAAGCTTTCTTT
size: many; D: TRBD2; V: TRBV5-1; J: TRBJ2-1; CDR3: CASSRTSGIVNEQFF; DNA: TGCGCCAGCAGCCGTACTAGCGGGATCGTCAATGAGCAGTTCTTC
size: many; D: .; V: TRBV20-1; J: TRBJ2-1; CDR3: CSAGQASGHNEQFF; DNA: TGCAGTGCTGGACAGGCTAGCGGGCACAATGAGCAGTTCTTC
size: many; D: TRBD2; V: TRBV10-3; J: TRBJ2-3; CDR3: CAISDGLAEQYF; DNA: TGTGCCATCAGTGATGGACTAGCGGAACAGTATTTT
size: many; D: .; V: TRBV6-6; J: TRBJ1-3; CDR3: CASSPTANTIYF; DNA: TGTGCCAGCAGTCCGACTGCCAACACCATATATTTT
size: many; D: .; V: TRBV7-9; J: TRBJ2-2; CDR3: CASSFDWKGPGELFF; DNA: TGTGCCAGCAGCTTCGATTGGAAAGGTCCCGGGGAGCTGTTTTTT
size: many; D: .; V: TRBV7-2; J: TRBJ2-5; CDR3: CASSRSSVETQYF; DNA: TGTGCCAGCAGCCGATCTAGCGTAGAGACCCAGTACTTC
size: .; D: .; V: TRBV20-1; J: TRBJ1-4; CDR3: CSARDNTEKLFF; DNA: TGCAGTGCTAGAGACAATACTGAAAAACTGTTTTTT
size: many; D: TRBD1; V: TRBV24-1; J: TRBJ1-5; CDR3: CATSDSGTAYSNQPQHF; DNA: TGTGCCACCAGTGACTCCGGGACAGCGTATAGCAATCAGCCCCAGCATTTT
size: few; D: TRBD2; V: TRBV7-6; J: TRBJ2-2; CDR3: CASSLSSSGSPNTGELFF; DNA: TGTGCCAGCAGCCTCTCCTCAAGCGGGAGTCCGAACACCGGGGAGCTGTTTTTT
size: many; D: TRBD2; V: TRBV7-2; J: TRBJ2-2; CDR3: CASTPWRAGGTTGELFF; DNA: TGTGCCAGCACCCCTTGGCGAGCGGGAGGTACCACCGGGGAGCTGTTTTTT
size: many; D: TRBD2; V: TRBV20-1; J: TRBJ2-5; CDR3: CSAGSSGSGSETQYF; DNA: TGCAGTGCTGGATCAAGCGGGAGCGGTTCGGAGACCCAGTACTTC
size: many; D: .; V: TRBV14; J: TRBJ1-3; CDR3: CASSQTPGAPGNTIYF; DNA: TGTGCCAGCAGCCAAACCCCAGGGGCCCCTGGAAACACCATATATTTT
size: many; D: .; V: TRBV28; J: TRBJ2-1; CDR3: CASSLAQVADEQFF; DNA: TGTGCCAGCAGTTTGGCCCAAGTGGCGGATGAGCAGTTCTTC
size: many; D: TRBD2; V: TRBV14; J: TRBJ2-1; CDR3: CASSQDRGRASGNEQFF; DNA: TGTGCCAGCAGCCAAGACCGCGGGAGGGCGTCGGGTAATGAGCAGTTCTTC
size: many; D: .; V: TRBV20-1; J: TRBJ2-4; CDR3: CSARSRVNAKNIQYF; DNA: TGCAGTGCTAGAAGCAGGGTAAACGCCAAAAACATTCAGTACTTC
size: few; D: .; V: TRBV18; J: TRBJ2-5; CDR3: CASSPSETQYF; DNA: TGTGCCAGCTCACCATCAGAGACCCAGTACTTC
size: many; D: .; V: TRBV7-2; J: TRBJ1-6; CDR3: CASSPSPLGSDSPLHF; DNA: TGTGCCAGCAGCCCTTCCCCCCTAGGCTCGGATTCACCCCTCCACTTT
size: many; D: .; V: TRBV7-2; J: TRBJ2-7; CDR3: CASSLLAEVYEQYF; DNA: TGTGCCAGCAGCTTGTTAGCGGAGGTATACGAGCAGTACTTC
size: many; D: TRBD2; V: TRBV20-1; J: TRBJ2-1; CDR3: CSARRSGTYNEQFF; DNA: TGCAGTGCGAGACGGAGCGGGACCTACAATGAGCAGTTCTTC
size: many; D: .; V: TRBV14; J: TRBJ2-2; CDR3: CASSPMTANTGELFF; DNA: TGTGCCAGCAGCCCCATGACAGCCAACACCGGGGAGCTGTTTTTT
size: many; D: .; V: TRBV10-3; J: TRBJ2-7; CDR3: CAISESDEQYF; DNA: TGTGCCATCAGTGAGTCTGACGAGCAGTACTTC